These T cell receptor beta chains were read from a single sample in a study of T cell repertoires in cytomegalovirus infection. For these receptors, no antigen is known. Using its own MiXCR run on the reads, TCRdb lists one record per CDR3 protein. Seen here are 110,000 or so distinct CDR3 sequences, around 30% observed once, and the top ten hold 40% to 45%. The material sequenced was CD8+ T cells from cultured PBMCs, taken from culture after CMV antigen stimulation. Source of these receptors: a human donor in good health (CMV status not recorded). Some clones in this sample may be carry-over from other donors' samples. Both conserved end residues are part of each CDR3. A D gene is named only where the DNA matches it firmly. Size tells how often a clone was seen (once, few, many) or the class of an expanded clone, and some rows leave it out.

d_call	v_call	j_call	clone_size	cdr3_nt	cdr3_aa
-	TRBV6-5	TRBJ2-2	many	TGTGCCAGCAGTCACTCGAGCCATAGAATAGATTCCGGGGAGCTGTTTTTT	CASSHSSHRIDSGELFF
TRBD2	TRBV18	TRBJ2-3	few	TGTGCCAGCTCACCACGGGATAGCGGGGGCCCAGATACGCAGTATTTT	CASSPRDSGGPDTQYF
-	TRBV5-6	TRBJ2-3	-	TGTGCCAGCAGTTCAATATTGCGCCCAGATACGCAGTATTTT	CASSSILRPDTQYF
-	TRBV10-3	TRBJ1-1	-	TGTGCCATCAGTGACGGCAGGTTGAACACTGAAGCTTTCTTT	CAISDGRLNTEAFF
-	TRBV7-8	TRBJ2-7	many	TGTGCCAGCAGCCGGGACCCCAGGTGGGATCGCTACGAGCAGTACTTC	CASSRDPRWDRYEQYF
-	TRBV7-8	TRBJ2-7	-	TGTGCCAGCCTTTACGAGCAGTACTTC	CASLYEQYF
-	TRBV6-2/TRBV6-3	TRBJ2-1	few	TGTGCCAGCAGTTACTCGATTGGTTCCCGCAATGAGCAGTTCTTC	CASSYSIGSRNEQFF
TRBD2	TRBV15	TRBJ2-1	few	TGTGCCACCAGCAACGGACTAGCGGGGCGAATCCCCAACAATGAGCAGTTCTTC	CATSNGLAGRIPNNEQFF
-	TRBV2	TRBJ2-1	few	TGTGCCAGTGAGACTAGATTTCCCTACAATGAGCAGTTCTTC	CASETRFPYNEQFF
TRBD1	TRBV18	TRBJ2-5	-	TGTGCCAGCTCAGCGGGACAGGGGATGGAGACCCAGTACTTC	CASSAGQGMETQYF
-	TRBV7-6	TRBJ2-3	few	TGTGCCAGCAGCCCTCAGGAGACAGATACGCAGTATTTT	CASSPQETDTQYF
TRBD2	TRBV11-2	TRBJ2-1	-	TGTGCCAGCATCGGTAGCGGGGGCCCCTACAATGAGCAGTTCTTC	CASIGSGGPYNEQFF
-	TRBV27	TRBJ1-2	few	TGTGCCAGCAGTATCCTTCCGGGGTCCTATGGCTACACCTTC	CASSILPGSYGYTF
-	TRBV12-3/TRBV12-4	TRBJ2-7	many	TGTGCCAGCAGCACGTCGGACCCGGTAGGGTCCGAGCAGTACTTC	CASSTSDPVGSEQYF
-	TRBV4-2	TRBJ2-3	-	TGTGCCAGCAGCCAAGATTTCTCGGCTGGGCTAGCTAGCACAGATACGCAGTATTTT	CASSQDFSAGLASTDTQYF
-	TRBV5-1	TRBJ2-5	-	TGCGCCAGCAGCTGGACATTCCAAGAGACCCAGTACTTC	CASSWTFQETQYF
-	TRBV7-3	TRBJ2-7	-	TGTGCCAGCAGCTTAAGGGCAGGGCGAGAGCAGTACTTC	CASSLRAGREQYF
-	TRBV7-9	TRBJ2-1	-	TGTGCCAGCAGCTCCCGCGGGTACTTCAATGAGCAGTTCTTC	CASSSRGYFNEQFF
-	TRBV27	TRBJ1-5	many	TGTGCCAGCAGTCCTCTCTCCGGGAATCAGCCCCAGCATTTT	CASSPLSGNQPQHF
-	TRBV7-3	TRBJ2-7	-	TGTGCCAGCAGCTTATTGGCTGGAAACGAGCAGTACTTC	CASSLLAGNEQYF
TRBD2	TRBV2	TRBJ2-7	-	TGTGCCAGCAGTGATGTGCGGGGGTCCTACGAGCAGTACTTC	CASSDVRGSYEQYF
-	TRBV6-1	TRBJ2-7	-	TGTGCCAGCAGTGAAGCAGGGTCCTACGAGCAGTACTTC	CASSEAGSYEQYF
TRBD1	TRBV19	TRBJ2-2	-	TGTGCCAGTAGTACGACAGGGAACCCCGGGGAGCTGTTTTTT	CASSTTGNPGELFF
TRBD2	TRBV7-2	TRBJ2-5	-	TGTGCCAGCAGCTTGAGGACTAGCGGGGATTGGGAGACCCAGTACTTC	CASSLRTSGDWETQYF